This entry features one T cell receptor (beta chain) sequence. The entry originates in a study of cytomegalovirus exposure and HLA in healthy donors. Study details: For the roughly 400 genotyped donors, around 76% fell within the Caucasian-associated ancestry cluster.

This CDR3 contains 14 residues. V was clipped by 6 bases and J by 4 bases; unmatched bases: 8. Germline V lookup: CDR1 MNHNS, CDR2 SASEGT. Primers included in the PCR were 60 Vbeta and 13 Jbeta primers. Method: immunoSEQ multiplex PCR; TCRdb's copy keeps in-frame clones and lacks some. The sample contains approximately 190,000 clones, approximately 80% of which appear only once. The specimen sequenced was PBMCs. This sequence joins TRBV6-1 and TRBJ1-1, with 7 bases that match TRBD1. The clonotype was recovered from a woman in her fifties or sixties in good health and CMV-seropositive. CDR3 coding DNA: TGTGCCAGCAGGGCAGGGGGAAGTGGCACTGAAGCTTTCTTT. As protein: CASRAGGSGTEAFF.